This TCR beta chain came from a study of blood T cells in healthy people across ages. A second PCR, run for about 6 to 12 cycles, used a sample-barcoded 5' primer plus a J-beta primer mix. One entry per CDR3 protein results from TCRdb running MiXCR on the 5' RACE reads. The sample consists of approximately 730,000 distinct CDR3 sequences, roughly 50% of them appearing once. PBMCs numbering at least 6 million were isolated per sample. The CDR3 has 12 residues. Germline values: CDR1 MDHEN, CDR2 SYDVKM. The sequenced material came from blood. The gene calls are TRBV28 and TRBJ2-4, with 8 positions matching TRBD1. Gene TRBJ2-7 matches the end of the DNA better, so the J call may be wrong. The sequence was obtained from a man aged 80 or over in good health. CDR3 protein: CASWTGPSEQYF. The CDR3 nucleotides read TGTGCCAGCTGGACAGGGCCCTCCGAGCAGTACTTC.